This T cell receptor beta chain was retrieved from a study of T cell repertoires in cytomegalovirus infection. With 3 bases clipped from V and 3 bases from J, the junction kept 6 bases outside the gene matches. The CDR3 sequence is 16 residues long. Germline V gene lookup returns CDR1 SGHTA and CDR2 FQGNSA. This clonotype appeared many times. TCRdb redid the calling of the reads with MiXCR, one entry per CDR3 protein. The sample contains some 130,000 distinct CDR3 sequences, 7.5% to 9% of which appear only once. The chain joins TRBV7-2 to TRBJ2-1, with 9 bases fitting TRBD2. The specimen was PBMCs. The sequence was obtained from a human donor in good health (CMV status not recorded). Some clones in this sample may be carry-over from other donors' samples. In DNA, the CDR3 is TGTGCCAGCAGCTTCCCTAGCGGGGCGAACTACAATGAGCAGTTCTTC. It codes for CASSFPSGANYNEQFF.